The 8 T cell receptor beta chains in this list originate from one sample, sequenced in a study of CD8 T cells in ankylosing spondylitis. Study results and limitations: Characteristic, it appeared, of ankylosing spondylitis blood was a TCR beta motif of about eight highly homologous variants.

Antigens for these TCRs are unknown. TCRdb re-analysed the 5' RACE reads in MiXCR, keeping a single row per CDR3 protein. There are approximately 440,000 distinct CDR3 sequences in the sample; over 15% occur only once, and approximately 0.97% lies in the top ten. Sequenced input: blood, either unsorted or a sorted T cell fraction (not recorded which). These TCRs come from a male donor with ankylosing spondylitis.

The gene calls are TRBV12-3 or TRBV12-4 and TRBJ1-3, with 8 positions matching TRBD1. The length of the CDR3 is 17 residues. The CDR3 DNA sequence: TGTACCTTCACGGAGCAGGGGGCTCCCTACTCTGGAAACACCATATATTTT. This gives the protein CTFTEQGAPYSGNTIYF.

This chain uses TRBV19 with TRBJ2-2; D might be TRBD2 (7 bases). The CDR3 is 15 residues long. CDR1 is LNHDA and CDR2 is SQIVND in the germline V gene (reference sequence). Trimming took 11 bases from V and 4 from J, leaving 20 bases between them. CDR3 loop: CASSRGGRATGELFF. DNA of the CDR3: TGTGCCTCATCGAGGGGGGGCAGGGCCACCGGGGAGCTGTTTTTT.

The genes are TRBV6-4 and TRBJ2-2; 9 nucleotides agree with TRBD1. Germline lookup yields CDR1 MRHNA and CDR2 SNTAGT. Germline trimming cut 4 bases from V and 1 base from J; bases unmatched to any gene: 1. This CDR3 has 15 residues. The CDR3 loop reads CASSVGQGNTGELFF. The CDR3, as DNA: TGTGCCAGCAGTGTGGGACAGGGGAACACCGGGGAGCTGTTTTTT.

For the CDR3, the DNA is TGTGCCAGCAGCCACTGGACTGGCGATGAAAGAGGCTACACCTTC. It specifies CASSHWTGDERGYTF. V is TRBV3-1 and J is TRBJ1-2; D is undetermined. V dropped 3 bases and J dropped 8 bases, with 19 bases sitting between them. The CDR3 totals 15 residues. Germline V gene sequence: CDR1 LGHDT, CDR2 YNNKEL (reference sequence).

The chain couples TRBV7-2 to TRBJ2-1; D remains ambiguous. The CDR3 runs 12 residues. Germline values: CDR1 SGHTA, CDR2 FQGNSA. V was trimmed by 5 bases and J by 9 bases, leaving 11 bases between them. CDR3: CASSPRFSEQFF. In nucleotides, the CDR3 is TGTGCCAGCAGCCCGCGCTTTAGTGAGCAGTTCTTC.

The rearrangement uses TRBV25-1 and TRBJ2-7; a possible D gene is TRBD1 (6 bases). The CDR3 runs to 14 residues. Trimming left V 4 bases short and J 0 bases short, with 10 bases between. The germline V gene encodes CDR1 MGHDK and CDR2 SYGVNS. The CDR3 loop is CASSGWDTSYEQYF. The CDR3 DNA is TGTGCCAGCAGTGGATGGGACACCTCCTACGAGCAGTACTTC.

This clonotype has only a few counts. The chain couples TRBV11-3 to TRBJ2-2, with 9 nucleotides matching TRBD2. CDR1 SGHNT and CDR2 YENEEA come from the germline V gene. Trimming at V came to 0 bases and at J to 5 bases, leaving 4 bases not matched to a gene. This CDR3 comprises 16 residues. The CDR3, as DNA: TGTGCCAGCAGCTTAGAGAGCGGGAGGTTTACCGGGGAGCTGTTTTTT. This codes for CASSLESGRFTGELFF.

The chain carries TRBV20-1 and TRBJ2-1; D perhaps matches TRBD2 (6 bases). The V end was cut by 3 bases, the J end by 5 bases, with 8 bases between. Germline lookup yields CDR1 DFQATT and CDR2 SNEGSKA (reference sequence). The CDR3 extends over 12 amino acids. CDR3 nucleotides: TGCAGTGCTAGGGAGGGCGACAATGAGCAGTTCTTC. It specifies CSAREGDNEQFF.